This T cell receptor beta chain was recorded in a study of CD4 and CD8 cells across lung adenocarcinoma regions. CDR3 length equals 11 residues. V was shortened by 1 base and J by 12 bases, with 7 bases between the two germline ends. Germline-derived CDR1 and CDR2 are SGHAT and FQNNGV. TCRdb recomputed calls from the PCR reads with MiXCR, one row per CDR3 protein. The table has roughly 25,000 distinct CDR3 sequences, 50% to 55% seen once. Donors had localized lung adenocarcinoma, a non-small cell lung cancer. This sequence originates from a male donor with lung adenocarcinoma. The CD4 and CD8 labels of this study may be unreliable. The chain recombines TRBV11-2 with TRBJ2-1, with unresolved D. The material sequenced was CD8+ T cells from the center of a lung tumor. The CDR3 DNA reads as TGTGCCAGCAGCTTAGCGGTTGGGCAGTTCTTC. Translated: CASSLAVGQFF. Drawing the rest from reference TRBV11-2 and TRBJ2-1, the complete variable domain is EAGVAQSPRYKIIEKRQSVAFWCNPISGHATLYWYQQILGQGPKLLIQFQNNGVVDDSQLPKDRFSAERLKGVDSTLKIQPAKLEDSAVYLCASSLAVGQFFGPGTRLTVL.